The 20 T cell receptor beta chains reported below all come from one sample, sequenced in a study of T cell responses to AZD1222 COVID-19 vaccine. Assay used: immunoSEQ multiplex PCR; TCRdb lists only in-frame clones, some missing. This sample has fewer than 150,000 clones; over 75% occur once, and the top ten carry approximately 3.6%. Sequencing used peripheral blood, obtained on day 0 of AZD1222 vaccination. The receptors were gathered from an adult in good health.

The CDR3 nucleotides read TGCGCCAGCAGCCAGGGCGGAGCGTACGAGCAGTACTTC. This encodes CASSQGGAYEQYF. The chain combines TRBV4-3 with TRBJ2-7, with unresolved D. The CDR3 is made up of 13 amino acids. Trimming took 3 bases from V and 4 from J, leaving 10 bases between them. Germline-derived CDR1 and CDR2 are LGHNA and YSLEER.

The table lists this clone with a count of one. The rearrangement links TRBV11-1 to TRBJ2-2, with D hard to call. Germline CDR1 and CDR2: SGHAT and FQDESV (reference sequence). V gave up 5 bases and J gave up 4 bases, with 5 bases separating them. The CDR3 totals 12 residues. CDR3: CASSIGTGELFF. CDR3 bases: TGTGCCAGCAGCATAGGCACCGGGGAGCTGTTTTTT.

Turning to this clone: At one of its ends the junction is not consistent with the germline gene, which may arise from a read error. This chain connects TRBV14 to TRBJ2-3; D might be TRBD1 or TRBD2, each matching 5 bases. The germline gives CDR1 SGHDN, CDR2 FVKESK. CDR3 length equals 12 residues. The CDR3 coding sequence is TGTGCCAGCAGCCTTGGGGGTCCAGGCGCTGAATTT. It translates to CASSLGGPGAEF.

The chain joins TRBV11-2 to TRBJ2-1; D may be TRBD2 (5 bases). Between the trimmed V and J ends, which lost 4 bases and 9 bases, there was a span of 16 bases. This CDR3 contains 14 residues. Germline CDR1 SGHAT, CDR2 FQNNGV. The CDR3 coding sequence is TGTGCCAGCAGCTCGCGGGCCTGGGAAGCTGAGCAGTTCTTC. Translation: CASSSRAWEAEQFF.

The chain is built from TRBV6-1 and TRBJ1-2, with TRBD1 matching over 9 bases. Germline V gene lookup returns CDR1 MNHNS and CDR2 SASEGT. V lost 2 bases, J lost 3 bases, and 7 bases stayed unmatched. The CDR3 contains 16 residues. The CDR3, as DNA: TGTGCCAGCAGTGAATATGGAACAGGGGGCCACTATGGCTACACCTTC. Its translation: CASSEYGTGGHYGYTF.

The rearrangement links TRBV4-1 to TRBJ2-1; D is uncertain. The germline V gene has CDR1 MGHRA and CDR2 YSYEKL. Trimming stripped 2 bases from V and 1 base from J, with 9 bases between. CDR3 length: 15 residues. The CDR3 nucleotides read TGCGCCAGCAGCCAATCAGGTGGATCCTACAATGAGCAGTTCTTC. It specifies CASSQSGGSYNEQFF.

This rearrangement joins TRBV7-2 to TRBJ2-1; perhaps TRBD1 as D (5 bases). The germline V gene has CDR1 SGHTA and CDR2 FQGNSA. Trimming removed 1 base at V and 9 bases at J, with 7 bases between. The CDR3 totals 12 residues. CDR3 in DNA: TGTGCCAGCAGCTTAGTGACAGTTGAGCAGTTCTTC. Its protein is CASSLVTVEQFF.

The gene calls are TRBV11-3 and TRBJ2-1; D is undetermined. Germline V lookup: CDR1 SGHNT, CDR2 YENEEA. V was shortened by 5 bases and J by 0 bases, with 11 bases between the two germline ends. The CDR3 sequence is 15 residues long. CDR3 in amino acids: CASSPGLGSYNEQFF. For the CDR3, the DNA is TGTGCCAGCAGCCCGGGCCTTGGCTCCTACAATGAGCAGTTCTTC.

The gene calls are TRBV7-2 and TRBJ2-3, with 10 bases aligning to TRBD2. The CDR3 contains 17 residues. V lost 2 bases, J lost 0 bases, and 5 bases stayed unmatched. Per the germline V gene, CDR1 is SGHTA and CDR2 is FQGNSA. For the CDR3, the DNA is TGTGCCAGCAGCTTACAGAGCGGGGGGGAGAGCACAGATACGCAGTATTTT. Its protein product is CASSLQSGGESTDTQYF.

This clone was observed a single time. The chain is built from TRBV19 and TRBJ1-5; TRBD1 matches 7 bases. Germline trimming cut 4 bases from V and 2 bases from J; bases unmatched to any gene: 5. The germline V gene has CDR1 LNHDA and CDR2 SQIVND (reference sequence). The CDR3 extends over 15 amino acids. The CDR3 region has the DNA TGTGCCAGTAGTACGGCTGACAGGGGCAATCAGCCCCAGCATTTT. Protein product: CASSTADRGNQPQHF.

The chain has TRBV12-5 and TRBJ1-1, with D unclear. Germline V gene lookup returns CDR1 LGHNT and CDR2 FRNRAP. This CDR3 is built from 15 residues. V was trimmed by 0 bases and J by 5 bases, leaving 13 bases between them. CDR3 bases: TGTGCTAGTGGTTTGGTACGATCCGGGCGGACTGAAGCTTTCTTT. Translating it yields CASGLVRSGRTEAFF.

V and J are TRBV27 and TRBJ2-3, with 7 nucleotides matching TRBD2. V was clipped by 1 base and J by 4 bases; unmatched bases: 2. This CDR3 comprises 14 residues. Germline values: CDR1 MNHEY, CDR2 SMNVEV (reference sequence). As DNA, the CDR3 is TGTGCCAGCAGTTTATATGGGAGGGCAGATACGCAGTATTTT. Translating gives CASSLYGRADTQYF.

The rearrangement links TRBV3-1 (or the pseudogene TRBV3-2) to TRBJ1-2; TRBD1 matches 7 bases. CDR1 and CDR2 from the germline V gene are LGHDT and YNNKEL (reference sequence). V gave up 4 bases and J gave up 6 bases; unmatched junction bases: 11. The CDR3 is 15 residues long. The CDR3 DNA follows: TGTGCCAGCAGCCCGCCCCTAGACAGGGTTGATGGCTACACCTTC. It is translated as CASSPPLDRVDGYTF.

V and J are TRBV5-4 and TRBJ1-3, with TRBD1 as a possible D gene (5 bases). In germline, CDR1 is SGHNT, CDR2 YYREEE (reference sequence). The CDR3 extends over 16 amino acids. V was shortened by 0 bases and J by 0 bases, with 10 bases between the two germline ends. CDR3 sequence: CASSLARGTSGNTIYF. As DNA, the CDR3 is TGTGCCAGCAGCTTGGCTAGGGGCACCTCTGGAAACACCATATATTTT. The variable domain in full, completed from reference TRBV5-4 and TRBJ1-3, reads ETGVTQSPTHLIKTRGQQVTLRCSSQSGHNTVSWYQQALGQGPQFIFQYYREEENGRGNFPPRFSGLQFPNYSSELNVNALELDDSALYLCASSLARGTSGNTIYFGEGSWLTVV.

The chain is built from TRBV2 and TRBJ2-2, with D tentatively TRBD2 (6 bases). CDR3 size: 15 residues. V gave up 5 bases and J gave up 10 bases, with 20 bases separating them. CDR1 and CDR2 from the germline V gene are SNHLY and FYNNEI. CDR3 region: CASSSGLSVGVELFF. DNA for the CDR3: TGTGCCAGCAGTTCGGGACTTAGCGTGGGAGTGGAGCTGTTTTTT.

This clone was seen just once. CDR3 bases: TGTGCCAGCAGTCATCTAGCGGGAGGTCCTCGTGAGCAGTTCTTC. This codes for CASSHLAGGPREQFF. V and J are TRBV5-4 and TRBJ2-1; TRBD2 matches at 11 bases. V was pared by 5 bases and J by 9 bases, with 10 bases of the junction left unmatched. This CDR3 has 15 amino acids. Germline-derived CDR1 and CDR2 are SGHNT and YYREEE (reference sequence).

The CDR3 nucleotides read TGCGCCAGCAGCCTTGACAGGGACCTCTCCTACGAGCAGTACTTC. The encoded protein is CASSLDRDLSYEQYF. The chain combines TRBV4-1 with TRBJ2-7; 7 nucleotides align to TRBD1. Trimming at V came to 4 bases and at J to 0 bases, leaving 6 bases not matched to a gene. Per germline, CDR1 MGHRA and CDR2 YSYEKL. The CDR3 spans 15 residues.

This chain uses TRBV7-3 with TRBJ2-1; 7 nucleotides agree with TRBD2. The CDR3 contains 16 residues. After removal of 4 bases from V and 5 bases from J, the junction contained 11 bases not matched to a gene. CDR1 and CDR2 (germline): SGHTA, FQGTGA. Here the CDR3 reads CASSSSPGLSHNEQFF. For the CDR3, the DNA is TGTGCCAGCAGCTCCTCCCCGGGACTATCCCACAATGAGCAGTTCTTC.

This sequence joins TRBV5-1 and TRBJ2-1; D is unresolved. Germline V gene sequence: CDR1 SGHRS, CDR2 YFSETQ. CDR3 length: 14 residues. V was trimmed by 1 base and J by 1 base, leaving 6 bases between them. CDR3 coding DNA: TGCGCCAGCAGCTTGAAAGGGTCCTACAATGAGCAGTTCTTC. This gives the protein CASSLKGSYNEQFF.

This chain joins TRBV28 and TRBJ1-1; D gene unclear. The CDR3 runs to 12 residues. CDR1 is MDHEN, CDR2 SYDVKM, per germline. The V gene lost 3 bases and the J gene lost 5 bases, with 7 bases spanning the gap. DNA for the CDR3: TGTGCCAGCAGTTTTCGGTGGACTGAAGCTTTCTTT. This encodes CASSFRWTEAFF.